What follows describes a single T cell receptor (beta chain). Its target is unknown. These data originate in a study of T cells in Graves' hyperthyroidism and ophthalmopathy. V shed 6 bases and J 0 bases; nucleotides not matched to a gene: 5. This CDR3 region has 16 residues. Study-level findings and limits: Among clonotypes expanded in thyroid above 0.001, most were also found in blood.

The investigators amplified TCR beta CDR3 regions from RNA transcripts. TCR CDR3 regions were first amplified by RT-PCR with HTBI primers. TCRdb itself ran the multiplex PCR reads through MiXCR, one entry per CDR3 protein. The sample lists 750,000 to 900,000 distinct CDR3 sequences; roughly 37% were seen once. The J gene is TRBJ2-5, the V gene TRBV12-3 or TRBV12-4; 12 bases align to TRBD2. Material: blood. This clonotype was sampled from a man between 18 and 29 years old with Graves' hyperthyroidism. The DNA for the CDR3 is TGTGCCAGCAGCCCGCGACTAGCGGGAGACCAAGAGACCCAGTACTTC. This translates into CASSPRLAGDQETQYF.